This TCR beta chain was captured in a study of CD8 T cells in Susac syndrome. Regarding the study as a whole: Clonal expansion of CD8+ cells in Susac peaked in TEMRA cells (and in active patients).

Points on this clonotype: Its target is not known.

This CDR3 comprises 15 residues. The trim removed 1 base at V and 1 base at J, leaving 5 bases unmatched. Per the germline V gene, CDR1 is DFQATT and CDR2 is SNEGSKA (reference sequence). When the RNA was reverse transcribed, random hexamers were used with an input of roughly 0.45 to 1 ug. MiXCR, applied by TCRdb to the immunoSEQ multiplex PCR reads, yields one record per CDR3 protein. The sample shows over 80,000 distinct CDR3 sequences, approximately 95% of them seen only once. This sequence was found in a human donor with Susac syndrome. Sequencing was performed on CD8+ T cells from PBMCs. The V and J genes are TRBV20-1 and TRBJ2-5, with 8 bases matching TRBD2. The chain's CDR3 is CSARADREGQETQYF. CDR3 in DNA: TGCAGTGCTAGAGCCGATCGGGAGGGCCAAGAGACCCAGTACTTC.